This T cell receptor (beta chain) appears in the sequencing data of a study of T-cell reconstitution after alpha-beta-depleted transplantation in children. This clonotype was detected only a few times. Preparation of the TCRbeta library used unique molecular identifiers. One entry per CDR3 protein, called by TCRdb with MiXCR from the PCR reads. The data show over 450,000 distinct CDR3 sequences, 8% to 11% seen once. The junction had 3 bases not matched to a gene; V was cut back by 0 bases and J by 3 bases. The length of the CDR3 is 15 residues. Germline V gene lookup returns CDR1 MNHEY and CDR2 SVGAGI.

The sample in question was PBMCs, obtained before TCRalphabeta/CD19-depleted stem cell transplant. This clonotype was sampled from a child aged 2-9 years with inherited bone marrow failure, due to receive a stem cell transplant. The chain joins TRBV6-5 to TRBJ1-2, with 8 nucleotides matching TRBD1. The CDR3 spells CASSYSQGAYYGYTF. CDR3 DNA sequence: TGTGCCAGCAGTTACTCCCAGGGGGCGTACTATGGCTACACCTTC.